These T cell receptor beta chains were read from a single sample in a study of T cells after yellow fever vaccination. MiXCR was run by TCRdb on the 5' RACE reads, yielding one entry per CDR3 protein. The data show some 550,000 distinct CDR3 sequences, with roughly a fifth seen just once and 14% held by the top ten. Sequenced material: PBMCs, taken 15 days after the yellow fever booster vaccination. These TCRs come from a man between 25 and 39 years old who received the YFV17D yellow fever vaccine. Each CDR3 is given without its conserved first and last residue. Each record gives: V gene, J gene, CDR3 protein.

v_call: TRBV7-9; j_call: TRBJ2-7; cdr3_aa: ASSQSGSGRTPYEQY
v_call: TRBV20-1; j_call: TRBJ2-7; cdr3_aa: SARDRVDIYEQY
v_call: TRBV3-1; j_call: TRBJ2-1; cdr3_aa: ASSPRLAGASAIAF
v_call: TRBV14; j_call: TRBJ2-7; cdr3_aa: ASSQDGDSYEQY
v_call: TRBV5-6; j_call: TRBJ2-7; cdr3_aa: ASSLESWDNPYEQY
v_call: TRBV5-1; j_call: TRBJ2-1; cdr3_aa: ASSLGTKVLNEQF
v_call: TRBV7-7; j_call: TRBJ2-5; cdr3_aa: ASSSHPGTGTETQY
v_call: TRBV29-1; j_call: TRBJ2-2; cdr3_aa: SVEVYLAGGTGELF
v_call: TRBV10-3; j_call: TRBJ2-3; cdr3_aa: ATAQGKNTDTQY
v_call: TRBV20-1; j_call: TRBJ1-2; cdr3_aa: SARDRQRPPHGYT
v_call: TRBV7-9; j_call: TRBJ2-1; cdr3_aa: ASSSRFRRGIDEQF
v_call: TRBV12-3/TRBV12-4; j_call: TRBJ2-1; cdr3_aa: ASWTSGIFDEQF
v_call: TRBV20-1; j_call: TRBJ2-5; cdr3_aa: SAPDLSETQY
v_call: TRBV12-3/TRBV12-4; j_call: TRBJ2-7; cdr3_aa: ASTSGQGATAYEQY
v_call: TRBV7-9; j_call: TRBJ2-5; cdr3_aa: ASSPQGWRKETQY
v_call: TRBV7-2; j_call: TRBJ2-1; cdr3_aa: ASSHSSGGSNEQF
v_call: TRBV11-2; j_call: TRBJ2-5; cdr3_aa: ASSSGRGAQY
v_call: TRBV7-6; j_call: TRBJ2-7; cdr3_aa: ASSFQGPSYEQY
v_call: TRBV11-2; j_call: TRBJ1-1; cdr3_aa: ASSLGFSAEAF
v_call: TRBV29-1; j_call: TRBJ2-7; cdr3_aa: SALYRGGGSYEQY
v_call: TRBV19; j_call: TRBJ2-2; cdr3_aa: ASNTGRLANTGELF
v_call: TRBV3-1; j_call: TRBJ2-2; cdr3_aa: ASSQDWGSSGELF
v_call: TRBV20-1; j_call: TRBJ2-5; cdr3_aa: SPIGGRETQY
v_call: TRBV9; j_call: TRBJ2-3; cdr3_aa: ASQGSFADTQY
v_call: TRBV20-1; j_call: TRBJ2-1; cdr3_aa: SAGVGRENEQF
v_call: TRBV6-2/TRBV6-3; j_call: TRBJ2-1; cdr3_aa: ASSFTVAGYNEQF
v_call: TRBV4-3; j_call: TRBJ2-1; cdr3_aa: ASSQDIALRLKYNEQF
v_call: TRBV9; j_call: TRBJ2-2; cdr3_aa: ASSVEGQSNTGELF
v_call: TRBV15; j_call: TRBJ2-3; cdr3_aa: ATSRDVDTQY
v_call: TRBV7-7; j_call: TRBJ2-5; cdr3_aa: ASSFQTGEGETQY
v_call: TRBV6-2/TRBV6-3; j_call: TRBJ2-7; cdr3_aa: ASNTRSGRAYEQY
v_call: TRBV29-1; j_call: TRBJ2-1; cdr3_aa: SVKRGQEDEQF
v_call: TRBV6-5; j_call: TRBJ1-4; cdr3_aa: ASSYSRNEKLF
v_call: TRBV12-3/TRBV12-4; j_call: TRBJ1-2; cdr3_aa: ASSFPGVNYGYT
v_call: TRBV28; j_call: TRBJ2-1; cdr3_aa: ASSLERYEQF
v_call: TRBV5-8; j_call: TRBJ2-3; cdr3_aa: ASSFTVSTDTQY
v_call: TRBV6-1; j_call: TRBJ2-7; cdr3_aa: ASSPQGRPEGQY
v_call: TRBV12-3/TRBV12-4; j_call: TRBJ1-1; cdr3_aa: ASSRTGGYTEAF
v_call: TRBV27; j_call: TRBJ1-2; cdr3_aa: ASSSNRGSGYT
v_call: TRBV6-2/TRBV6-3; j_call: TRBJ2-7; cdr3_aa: ASSSPTTYEQY
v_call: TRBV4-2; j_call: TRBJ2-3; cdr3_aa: ASSQDRGGRASTQY
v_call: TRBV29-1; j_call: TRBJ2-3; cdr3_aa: SAAREEIIDTQY
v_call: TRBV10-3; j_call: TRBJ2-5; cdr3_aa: AITRDLKETQY
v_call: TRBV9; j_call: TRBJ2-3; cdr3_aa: ASSVVAGSTDTQY